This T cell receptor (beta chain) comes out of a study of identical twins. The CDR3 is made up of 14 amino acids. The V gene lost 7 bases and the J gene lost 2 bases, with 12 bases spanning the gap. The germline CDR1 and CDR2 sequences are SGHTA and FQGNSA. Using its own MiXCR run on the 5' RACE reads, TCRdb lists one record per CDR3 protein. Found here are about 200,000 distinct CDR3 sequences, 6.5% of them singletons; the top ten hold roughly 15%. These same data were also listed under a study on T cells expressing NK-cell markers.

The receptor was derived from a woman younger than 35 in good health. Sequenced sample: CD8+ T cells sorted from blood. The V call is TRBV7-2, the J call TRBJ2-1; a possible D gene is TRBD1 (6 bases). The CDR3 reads CASNRWDTYNEQFF. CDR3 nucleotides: TGTGCCAGCAACCGGTGGGACACCTACAATGAGCAGTTCTTC.